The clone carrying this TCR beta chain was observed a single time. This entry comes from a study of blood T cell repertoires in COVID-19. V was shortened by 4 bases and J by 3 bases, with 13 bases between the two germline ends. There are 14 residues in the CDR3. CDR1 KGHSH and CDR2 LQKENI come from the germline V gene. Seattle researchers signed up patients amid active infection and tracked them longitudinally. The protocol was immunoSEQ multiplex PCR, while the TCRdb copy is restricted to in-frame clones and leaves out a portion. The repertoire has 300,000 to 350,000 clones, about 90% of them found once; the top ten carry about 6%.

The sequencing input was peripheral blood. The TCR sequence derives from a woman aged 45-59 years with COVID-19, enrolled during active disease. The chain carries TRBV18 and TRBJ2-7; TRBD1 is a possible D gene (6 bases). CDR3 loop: CASSLGGQIYEQYF. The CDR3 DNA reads TGTGCCAGCTCACTTGGGGGACAAATCTACGAGCAGTACTTC.